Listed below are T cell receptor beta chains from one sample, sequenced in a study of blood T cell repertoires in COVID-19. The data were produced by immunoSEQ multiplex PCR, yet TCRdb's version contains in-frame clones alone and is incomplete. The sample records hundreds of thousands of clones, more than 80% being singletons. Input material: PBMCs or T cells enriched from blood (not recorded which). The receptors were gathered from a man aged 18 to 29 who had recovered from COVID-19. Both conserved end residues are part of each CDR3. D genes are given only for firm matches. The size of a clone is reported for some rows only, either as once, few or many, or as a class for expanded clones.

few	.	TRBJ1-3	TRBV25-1	CASSPGGGNTIYF	TGTGCCAGCAGTCCAGGAGGTGGAAACACCATATATTTT
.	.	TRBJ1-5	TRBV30	CAWSQGRQPQHF	TGTGCCTGGAGCCAGGGTCGTCAGCCCCAGCATTTT
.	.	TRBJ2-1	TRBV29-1	CSVHRLSSYNEQFF	TGCAGCGTACACAGGCTCAGCTCCTACAATGAGCAGTTCTTC
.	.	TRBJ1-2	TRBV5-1	CASSLITNYGYTF	TGCGCCAGCAGCTTGATTACTAACTATGGCTACACCTTC
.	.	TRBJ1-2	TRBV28	CASRGKTVYGYTF	TGTGCCAGCAGGGGAAAGACAGTCTATGGCTACACCTTC
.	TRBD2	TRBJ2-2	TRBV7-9	CASSSRTSGGGGELFF	TGTGCCAGCAGCTCTCGGACTAGCGGGGGAGGCGGGGAGCTGTTTTTT
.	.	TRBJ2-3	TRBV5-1	CASNSGYTQYF	TGCGCCAGCAATAGCGGATATACGCAGTATTTT
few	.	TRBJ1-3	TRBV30	CAWSAGNTIYF	TGTGCCTGGAGTGCAGGAAACACCATATATTTT
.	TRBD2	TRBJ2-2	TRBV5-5	CASSLGLAGGGELFF	TGTGCCAGCAGCTTGGGACTAGCGGGAGGCGGGGAGCTGTTTTTT
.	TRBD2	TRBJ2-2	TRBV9	CASSPPPTSGRAVTGELFF	TGTGCCAGCAGCCCCCCCCCGACTAGCGGGAGGGCCGTCACCGGGGAGCTGTTTTTT
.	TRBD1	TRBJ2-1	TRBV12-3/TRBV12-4	CASSTGGNEQFF	TGTGCCAGCAGTACAGGGGGCAATGAGCAGTTCTTC
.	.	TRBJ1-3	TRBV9	CASSVDTGGVGGNTIYF	TGTGCCAGCAGCGTAGATACGGGAGGGGTTGGTGGAAACACCATATATTTT
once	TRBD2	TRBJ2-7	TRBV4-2	CASHAPAGFSYEQYF	TGTGCCAGCCACGCCCCAGCGGGATTCTCCTACGAGCAGTACTTC
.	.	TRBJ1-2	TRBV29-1	CSVDADRPTSYGYTF	TGCAGCGTTGATGCGGACAGACCTACTTCCTATGGCTACACCTTC
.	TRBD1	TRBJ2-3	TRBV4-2	CASSQKPGQGVIDTQYF	TGTGCCAGCAGCCAGAAACCGGGACAGGGGGTGATAGATACGCAGTATTTT
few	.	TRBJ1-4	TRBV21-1	CASSNNRLFF	TGTGCCAGCAGCAATAATAGACTGTTTTTT
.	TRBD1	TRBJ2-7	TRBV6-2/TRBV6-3	CASSGQGWNEQYF	TGTGCCAGCAGCGGACAGGGGTGGAACGAGCAGTACTTC
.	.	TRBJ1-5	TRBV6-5	CASTIRTARRPQHF	TGTGCCAGCACTATACGGACAGCGAGAAGGCCCCAGCATTTT
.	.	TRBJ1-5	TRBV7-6	CASSLGAGANQPQHF	TGTGCCAGCAGCTTAGGGGCAGGGGCCAATCAGCCCCAGCATTTT
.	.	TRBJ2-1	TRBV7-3	CASSTEFGQYNEQFF	TGTGCCAGCAGCACAGAATTTGGACAGTACAATGAGCAGTTCTTC
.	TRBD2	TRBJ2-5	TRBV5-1	CASSLLSAGRGETQYF	TGCGCCAGCAGCTTGTTATCAGCGGGGCGGGGGGAGACCCAGTACTTC
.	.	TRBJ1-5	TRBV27	CASRPTGRGSQPQHF	TGTGCCAGCAGACCCACCGGGCGGGGGAGTCAGCCCCAGCATTTT
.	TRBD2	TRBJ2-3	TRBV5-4	CASSLAVGLAGGSTDTQYF	TGTGCCAGCAGCCTTGCAGTGGGGCTAGCGGGGGGTAGCACAGATACGCAGTATTTT
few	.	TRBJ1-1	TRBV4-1	CASSQREDTEAFF	TGCGCCAGCAGCCAACGGGAGGACACTGAAGCTTTCTTT
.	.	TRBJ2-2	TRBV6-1	CASSEDWWVSDTGELFF	TGTGCCAGCAGTGAAGATTGGTGGGTTAGCGACACCGGGGAGCTGTTTTTT
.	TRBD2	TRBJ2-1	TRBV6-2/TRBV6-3	CASSPAGPPYNEQFF	TGTGCCAGCAGCCCAGCGGGACCTCCTTACAATGAGCAGTTCTTC
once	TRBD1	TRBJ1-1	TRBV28	CATRTQRPLPRDRLNTEAFF	TGTGCCACCAGAACCCAGCGACCCCTTCCGAGGGACAGGCTGAACACTGAAGCTTTCTTT
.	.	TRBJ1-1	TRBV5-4	CASSLYGSTEAFF	TGTGCCAGCAGTTTGTACGGGAGCACTGAAGCTTTCTTT
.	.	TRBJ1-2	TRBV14	CASSQDRRGYTF	TGTGCCAGCAGCCAAGATCGTCGTGGCTACACCTTC
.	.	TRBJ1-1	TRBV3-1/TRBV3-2	CASSRKVGQILLYTEAFF	TGTGCCAGCAGCCGAAAGGTGGGACAAATCCTCTTATACACTGAAGCTTTCTTT
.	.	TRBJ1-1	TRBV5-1	CASSRDPRQTNTEAFF	TGCGCCAGCAGCCGGGATCCAAGGCAGACGAACACTGAAGCTTTCTTT
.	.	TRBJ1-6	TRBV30	CAWSGGPSSYNSPLHF	TGTGCCTGGAGTGGAGGGCCGAGCTCCTATAATTCACCCCTCCACTTT
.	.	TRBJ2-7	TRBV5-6	CASSLGVDGNSYEQYF	TGTGCCAGCAGCTTGGGAGTGGACGGGAACTCCTACGAGCAGTACTTC
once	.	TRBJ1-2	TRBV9	CASSVGMANGYTF	TGTGCCAGCAGCGTAGGAATGGCCAACGGCTACACCTTC
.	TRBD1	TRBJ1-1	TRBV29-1	CTVTGLTEAFF	TGCACCGTGACAGGGCTCACTGAAGCTTTCTTT
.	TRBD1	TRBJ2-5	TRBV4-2	CASSQETGGSAQYF	TGTGCCAGCAGCCAAGAAACAGGGGGCTCGGCCCAGTACTTC
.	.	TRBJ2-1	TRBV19	CASSIDSSLTGRPYNEQFF	TGTGCCAGTAGTATAGATTCCTCTCTGACAGGGAGGCCCTACAATGAGCAGTTCTTC
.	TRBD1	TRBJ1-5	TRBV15	CATSSRPDRANQPQHF	TGTGCCACCAGCAGCCGTCCGGACAGGGCCAATCAGCCCCAGCATTTT
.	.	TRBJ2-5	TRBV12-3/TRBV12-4	CASSLGLETQYF	TGTGCCAGCAGTTTAGGTCTAGAGACCCAGTACTTC
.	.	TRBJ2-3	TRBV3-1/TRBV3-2	CASSQRVDTQYF	TGTGCCAGCAGCCAAAGAGTGGATACGCAGTATTTT
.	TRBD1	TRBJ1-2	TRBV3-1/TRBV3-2	CASSQDTGQDYGYTF	TGTGCCAGCAGCCAAGATACGGGACAGGACTATGGCTACACCTTC
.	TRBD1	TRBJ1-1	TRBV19	CASSILSGQGRGKKAFF	TGTGCCAGTAGTATTTTATCGGGACAGGGGAGGGGGAAAAAAGCTTTCTTT
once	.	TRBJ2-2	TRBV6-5	CASRRDTGELFF	TGTGCCAGCAGGAGGGATACCGGGGAGCTGTTTTTT
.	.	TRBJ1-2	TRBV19	CASGSGTFNGYTF	TGTGCCAGTGGTTCGGGGACATTTAATGGCTACACCTTC
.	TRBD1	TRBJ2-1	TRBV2	CASNSRDSYNEQFF	TGTGCCAGCAATAGCCGGGACAGCTACAATGAGCAGTTCTTC
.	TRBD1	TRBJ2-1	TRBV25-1	CASSDDRGNEQFF	TGTGCCAGCAGTGATGACAGGGGCAATGAGCAGTTCTTC
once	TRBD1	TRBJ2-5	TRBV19	CASNPGTGGGGETQYF	TGTGCCAGTAATCCCGGGACAGGGGGCGGCGGAGAGACCCAGTACTTC